Each of the 23 T cell receptor beta chains below was sequenced from the same sample in a study of PD-1 blockade in classical Hodgkin lymphoma. Following autologous stem cell transplantation, relapse occurred in every patient, and exposure to brentuximab vedotin varied. Repertoires were generated with immunoSEQ multiplex PCR, while TCRdb's copy carries only in-frame clones and drops some. This table has some 31,000 clones, about 71% appearing once. Sequenced material: peripheral blood mononuclear cells (PBMCs), taken before the second cycle of nivolumab. The origin of the receptors is a human donor with classical Hodgkin lymphoma.

The V and J genes are TRBV19 and TRBJ2-3, with 11 positions matching TRBD2. The germline V gene has CDR1 LNHDA and CDR2 SQIVND (reference sequence). The CDR3 loop spans 16 amino acids. V dropped 1 base and J dropped 0; count of bases not matched to a gene: 0. In DNA form, the CDR3 reads TGTGCCAGTAGTATAGGGACTAGCGGGAGCACAGATACGCAGTATTTT. Amino acids: CASSIGTSGSTDTQYF.

The count of this clone is one. The V gene is TRBV5-6, the J gene TRBJ1-4, with 8 bases aligning to TRBD1. This CDR3 contains 14 residues. Losses at the gene ends were 0 bases for V and 6 bases for J; bases not matched to a gene: 1. In germline, CDR1 is SGHDT, CDR2 YYEEEE. The CDR3 DNA follows: TGTGCCAGCAGCTTGGGGACAGGGCATGAAAAACTGTTTTTT. Amino acid sequence: CASSLGTGHEKLFF.

This clone was recorded a few times. This sequence joins TRBV27 and TRBJ1-2; D remains unclear. In germline, CDR1 is MNHEY, CDR2 SMNVEV (reference sequence). The CDR3 has 13 amino acids. V gave up 2 bases and J gave up 2 bases, with 6 bases separating them. The CDR3 DNA is TGTGCCAGCAGTTTAGTCCCCAACTATGGCTACACCTTC. Residues: CASSLVPNYGYTF.

The V call is TRBV11-2, the J call TRBJ2-3, with D maybe TRBD1 (7 bases). This CDR3 spans 14 amino acids. Trimming stripped 4 bases from V and 4 bases from J, with 12 bases between. Germline CDR1 SGHAT, CDR2 FQNNGV. For the CDR3, the DNA is TGTGCCAGCAGCTCAGGGGGGTGGGCAGATACGCAGTATTTT. Protein sequence: CASSSGGWADTQYF.

The V gene is TRBV7-2, the J gene TRBJ2-7, with D possibly TRBD2 on 6 matching bases. This CDR3 has 14 amino acids. Per germline, CDR1 SGHTA and CDR2 FQGNSA. The V end was cut by 0 bases, the J end by 4 bases, with 10 bases between. CDR3 residues: CASSLALGRYEQYF. The CDR3 nucleotides read TGTGCCAGCAGCTTAGCGCTTGGGAGGTACGAGCAGTACTTC.

This clone came up a few times. The J gene is TRBJ2-7, the V gene TRBV10-3, with D hard to call. This CDR3 contains 13 residues. Germline lookup yields CDR1 ENHRY and CDR2 SYGVKD. V was trimmed by 5 bases and J by 2 bases, leaving 10 bases between them. Here the CDR3 reads CAISPTMAYEQYF. The CDR3 bases are TGTGCCATCAGTCCTACGATGGCCTACGAGCAGTACTTC.

This chain links TRBV27 with TRBJ2-7; a possible D gene is TRBD1 (6 bases). Germline loops: CDR1 MNHEY, CDR2 SMNVEV (reference sequence). V lost 1 base to trimming and J lost 1 base, with 17 bases between them. The CDR3 sequence is 17 residues long. CDR3 residues: CASSLYPTGTPSYEQYF. The CDR3, as DNA: TGTGCCAGCAGTTTATACCCTACCGGGACACCTTCCTACGAGCAGTACTTC.

The chain has TRBV9 and TRBJ2-1; 15 bases are a match to TRBD2. With V trimmed by 0 bases and J by 0 bases, 7 bases remained unmatched. This CDR3 has 20 residues. Per germline, CDR1 SGDLS and CDR2 YYNGEE. CDR3 in amino acids: CASSVGPGLAGGSSYNEQFF. The CDR3, as DNA: TGTGCCAGCAGCGTAGGGCCGGGACTAGCGGGGGGTAGCTCCTACAATGAGCAGTTCTTC.

The chain has TRBV5-4 and TRBJ2-1, with a tentative D call TRBD2 (6 bases). Trimming shortened V by 0 bases and J by 6 bases, and 13 bases separated the two germline ends. CDR3 size: 15 residues. Germline V CDR1 and CDR2: SGHNT, YYREEE (reference sequence). This CDR3 is CASSLGEVGTNEQFF. The CDR3 DNA reads as TGTGCCAGCAGCTTGGGGGAGGTTGGCACCAATGAGCAGTTCTTC.

The chain joins TRBV5-6 to TRBJ1-4; no firm D call. Trimming shortened V by 4 bases and J by 3 bases, and 13 bases separated the two germline ends. Germline CDR1 is SGHDT and CDR2 is YYEEEE. This CDR3 region has 15 residues. The CDR3 nucleotides read TGTGCCAGCAGCCGCCACGGGTTCGCTAATGAAAAACTGTTTTTT. Protein sequence: CASSRHGFANEKLFF.

J is TRBJ1-2 and V is TRBV13, with TRBD1 matching 7 bases. The CDR3 runs 17 residues. The germline CDR1 and CDR2 sequences are PRHDT and FYEKMQ (reference sequence). The V segment lost 5 bases and the J segment 4 bases; nucleotides outside the gene matches: 16. The CDR3 nucleotides read TGTGCCAGCAGCCACAGCTACCGGGACAGCGCACTCTATGGCTACACCTTC. Protein: CASSHSYRDSALYGYTF.

J is TRBJ2-3 and V is TRBV13; D gene unclear. The CDR3 sequence is 14 residues long. CDR1 PRHDT and CDR2 FYEKMQ come from the germline V gene (reference sequence). Trimming stripped 6 bases from V and 4 bases from J, with 14 bases between. CDR3 sequence (DNA): TGTGCCAGCAGTAGGCAAGCAACTGCAGATACGCAGTATTTT. Translating gives CASSRQATADTQYF.

A single count supports this clone. The J gene is TRBJ1-5, the V gene TRBV7-2; D possibly corresponds to TRBD1 (5 bases). Germline CDR1 and CDR2: SGHTA and FQGNSA. The CDR3 runs to 17 residues. Trimming cost V 0 bases and J 5 bases, with 17 bases left between them. CDR3 DNA sequence: TGTGCCAGCAGCTTAGCCAGGGTTGGGCAGGAGGATCAGCCCCAGCATTTT. Protein product: CASSLARVGQEDQPQHF. Full variable domain (remainder filled in from reference TRBV7-2 and TRBJ1-5): GAGVSQSPSNKVTEKGKDVELRCDPISGHTALYWYRQSLGQGLEFLIYFQGNSAPDKSGLPSDRFSAERTGGSVSTLTIQRTQQEDSAVYLCASSLARVGQEDQPQHFGDGTRLSIL.

This chain uses TRBV5-6 with TRBJ2-7, with 9 nucleotides matching TRBD1. V dropped 2 bases and J dropped 4; count of bases not matched to a gene: 4. Germline V lookup: CDR1 SGHDT, CDR2 YYEEEE. This CDR3 has 14 residues. CDR3 bases: TGTGCCAGCAGCTTCGGGACAGGGAATTACGAGCAGTACTTC. It encodes CASSFGTGNYEQYF.

V and J are TRBV10-3 and TRBJ2-1; 8 nucleotides line up with TRBD1. The junction had 9 bases not matched to a gene; V was cut back by 2 bases and J by 9 bases. The CDR3 contains 15 residues. Germline V gene sequence: CDR1 ENHRY, CDR2 SYGVKD. CDR3 loop: CAISEITGGEGEQFF. The CDR3 DNA is TGTGCCATCAGTGAGATTACAGGGGGAGAGGGTGAGCAGTTCTTC.

This clone has a handful of counts. V and J are TRBV5-4 and TRBJ1-1, with 7 bases that match TRBD1. Germline CDR1 reads SGHNT; CDR2 reads YYREEE (reference sequence). The ends lost 4 bases at V and 1 base at J; junction bases unmatched: 7. This CDR3 spans 15 amino acids. The CDR3 region is CASSLQTGSNTEAFF. In nucleotides, the CDR3 is TGTGCCAGCAGCCTCCAGACAGGGTCGAACACTGAAGCTTTCTTT.

This rearrangement joins TRBV25-1 to TRBJ1-4, with unresolved D. The germline V and J ends were trimmed by 2 bases and 3 bases, with 10 bases remaining between them. The CDR3 is 15 residues long. CDR1 and CDR2 (germline): MGHDK, SYGVNS. The CDR3 loop is CASSEPVPSNEKLFF. CDR3 DNA sequence: TGTGCCAGCAGTGAACCGGTCCCTTCTAATGAAAAACTGTTTTTT.

The J gene is TRBJ2-7, the V gene TRBV7-3; D remains unclear. The CDR3 is made up of 13 amino acids. Trimming pared 1 base from V and 5 bases from J, leaving 9 bases between. Per germline, CDR1 SGHTA and CDR2 FQGTGA. In nucleotides, the CDR3 is TGTGCCAGCAGCTTAAATCCAGGAAACGAGCAGTACTTC. It codes for CASSLNPGNEQYF.

CDR3 in amino acids: CASSPRSPSGGATDTQYF. The CDR3 DNA sequence: TGTGCCAGCTCACCACGGTCCCCGAGCGGGGGGGCCACAGATACGCAGTATTTT. V gene TRBV18 combines with J gene TRBJ2-3; TRBD2 agrees at 10 bases. Germline V lookup: CDR1 KGHSH, CDR2 LQKENI. After removal of 1 base from V and 2 bases from J, the junction contained 9 bases not matched to a gene. CDR3 length: 18 amino acids.

The V call is TRBV30, the J call TRBJ1-5, with D tentatively TRBD1 (6 bases). Germline V CDR1 and CDR2: GTSNPN, SVGIG (reference sequence). The CDR3 length is 15 residues. V lost 3 bases and J 2 bases, leaving 14 bases between the germline ends. The CDR3 DNA reads TGTGCCTGGAGCGCGGGGGCGGCGGGCAATCAGCCCCAGCATTTT. Its translation: CAWSAGAAGNQPQHF. Combining the CDR3 with reference TRBV30 and TRBJ1-5 gives the whole variable domain SQTIHQWPATLVQPVGSPLSLECTVEGTSNPNLYWYRQAAGRGLQLLFYSVGIGQISSEVPQNLSASRPQDRQFILSSKKLLLSDSGFYLCAWSAGAAGNQPQHFGDGTRLSIL.

This clone was counted between two and nine times. The chain recombines TRBV19 with TRBJ2-7; either TRBD1 or TRBD2 may supply D (5 bases each). Germline values: CDR1 LNHDA, CDR2 SQIVND (reference sequence). V was shortened by 5 bases and J by 2 bases, with 10 bases between the two germline ends. This CDR3 spans 13 amino acids. CDR3 nucleotides: TGTGCCAGTAGTGAGGGGAGCGCCTACGAGCAGTACTTC. Translation gives CASSEGSAYEQYF.

This sequence joins TRBV4-1 and TRBJ2-5; D is uncertain. CDR1 is MGHRA, CDR2 YSYEKL, per germline. V was pared by 0 bases and J by 4 bases, with 12 bases between. The CDR3 is 15 amino acids. DNA for the CDR3: TGCGCCAGCAGCCAAGAGAGGAGTCTCGCAGAGACCCAGTACTTC. This sequence encodes CASSQERSLAETQYF.

This clone is a singleton in its sample. V gene TRBV28 combines with J gene TRBJ1-3, with unresolved D. Trimming left V 7 bases short and J 0 bases short, with 7 bases between. The germline V gene has CDR1 MDHEN and CDR2 SYDVKM. The CDR3 covers 13 residues. The CDR3 reads CASIDFSGNTIYF. The CDR3 bases are TGTGCCAGCATTGATTTCTCTGGAAACACCATATATTTT.